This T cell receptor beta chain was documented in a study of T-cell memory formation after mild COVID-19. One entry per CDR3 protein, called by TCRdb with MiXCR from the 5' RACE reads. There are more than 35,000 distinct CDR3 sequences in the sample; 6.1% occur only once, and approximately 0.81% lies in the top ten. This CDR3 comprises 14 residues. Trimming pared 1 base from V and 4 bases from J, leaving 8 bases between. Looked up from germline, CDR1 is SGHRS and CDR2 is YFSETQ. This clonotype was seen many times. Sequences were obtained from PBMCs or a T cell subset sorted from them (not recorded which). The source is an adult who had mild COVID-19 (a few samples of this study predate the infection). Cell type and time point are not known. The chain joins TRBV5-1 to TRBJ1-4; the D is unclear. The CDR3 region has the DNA TGCGCCAGCAGCTTGACAGCGAATAATGAAAAACTGTTTTTT. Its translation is CASSLTANNEKLFF.